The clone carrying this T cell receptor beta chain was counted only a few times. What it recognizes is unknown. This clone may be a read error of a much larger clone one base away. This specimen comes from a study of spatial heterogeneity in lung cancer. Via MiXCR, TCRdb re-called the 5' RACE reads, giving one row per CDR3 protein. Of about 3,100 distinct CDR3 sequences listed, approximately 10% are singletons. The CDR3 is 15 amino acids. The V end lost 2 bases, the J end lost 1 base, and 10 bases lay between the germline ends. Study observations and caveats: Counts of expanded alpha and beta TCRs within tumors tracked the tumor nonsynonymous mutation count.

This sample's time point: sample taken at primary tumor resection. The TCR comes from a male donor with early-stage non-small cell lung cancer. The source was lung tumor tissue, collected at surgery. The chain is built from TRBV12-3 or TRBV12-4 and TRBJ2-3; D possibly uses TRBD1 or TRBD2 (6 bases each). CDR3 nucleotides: TGTGCCAGCAGTTTACGAAGGGGGGGCACAGATACGCAGTATTTT. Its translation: CASSLRRGGTDTQYF.